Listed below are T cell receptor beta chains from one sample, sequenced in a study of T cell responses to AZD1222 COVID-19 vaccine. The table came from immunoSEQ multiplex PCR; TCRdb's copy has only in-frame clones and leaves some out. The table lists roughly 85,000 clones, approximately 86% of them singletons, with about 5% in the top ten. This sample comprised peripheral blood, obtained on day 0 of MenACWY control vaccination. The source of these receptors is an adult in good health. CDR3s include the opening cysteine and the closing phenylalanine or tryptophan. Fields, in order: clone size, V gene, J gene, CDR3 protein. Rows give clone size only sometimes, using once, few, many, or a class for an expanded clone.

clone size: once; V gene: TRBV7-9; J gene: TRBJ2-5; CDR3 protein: CASFTAERGARTQYF
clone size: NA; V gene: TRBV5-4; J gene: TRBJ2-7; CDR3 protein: CASSLEGRSYEQYF
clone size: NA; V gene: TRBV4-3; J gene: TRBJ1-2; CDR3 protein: CASSQDPPPLTGRNYGYTF
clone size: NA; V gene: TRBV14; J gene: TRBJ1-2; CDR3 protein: CASSQALGSHGYTF
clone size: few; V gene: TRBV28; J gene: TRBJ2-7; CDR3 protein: CASSPPGQGAYEQYF
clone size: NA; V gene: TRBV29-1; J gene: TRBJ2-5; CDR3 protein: CSVGPVGAFQETQYF
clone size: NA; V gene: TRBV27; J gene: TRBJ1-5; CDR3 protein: CASKGQGYGGQPQHF
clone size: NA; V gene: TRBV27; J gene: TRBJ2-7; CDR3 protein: CASGQSGTGQGEQYF
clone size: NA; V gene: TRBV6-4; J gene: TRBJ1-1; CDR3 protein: CASSSGQAGGTEAFF
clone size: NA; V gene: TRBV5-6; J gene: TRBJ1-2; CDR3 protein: CASGLETGQTALYGYTF
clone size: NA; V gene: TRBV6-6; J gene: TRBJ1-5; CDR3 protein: CASSYSRAEDQPQHF
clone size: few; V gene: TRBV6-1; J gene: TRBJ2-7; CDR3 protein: CASSESEGSGSYEQYF
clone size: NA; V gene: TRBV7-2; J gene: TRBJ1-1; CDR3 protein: CASSFGQGEGGAFF
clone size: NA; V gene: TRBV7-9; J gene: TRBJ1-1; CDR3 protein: CASSVVRDHTEAFF
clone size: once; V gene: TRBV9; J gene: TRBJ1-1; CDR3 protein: CASSITQNTEAFF
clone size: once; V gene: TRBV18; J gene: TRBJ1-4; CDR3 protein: CASSPAVVGNNEKLFF
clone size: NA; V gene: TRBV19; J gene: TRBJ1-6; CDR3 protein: CASSMQSALNNSPLHF
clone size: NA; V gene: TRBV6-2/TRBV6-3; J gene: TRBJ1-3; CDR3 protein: CASSRTPSSGNTIYF
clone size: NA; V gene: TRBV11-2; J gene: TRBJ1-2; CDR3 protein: CASSLGEGPNYGYTF
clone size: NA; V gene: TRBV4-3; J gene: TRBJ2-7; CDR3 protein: CASSLGTASSYEQYF
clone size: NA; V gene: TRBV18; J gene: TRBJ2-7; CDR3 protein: CASSRQSSYEQYF
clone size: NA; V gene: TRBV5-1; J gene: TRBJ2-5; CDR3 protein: CASTSGGKETQYF
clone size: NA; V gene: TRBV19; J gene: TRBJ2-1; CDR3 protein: CASSIGGNYNEQFF
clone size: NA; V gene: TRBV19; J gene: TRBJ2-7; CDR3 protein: CAGPQCEQYF
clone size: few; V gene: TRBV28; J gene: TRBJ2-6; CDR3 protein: CASSFGDRAGANVLTF
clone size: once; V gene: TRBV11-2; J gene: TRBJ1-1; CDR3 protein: CASSPGGQGAWNTEAFF
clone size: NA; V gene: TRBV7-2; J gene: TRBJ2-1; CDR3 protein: CASSLGAGRNNEQFF
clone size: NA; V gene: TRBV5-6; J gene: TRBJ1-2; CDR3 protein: CASSSWGQGVIRYTF
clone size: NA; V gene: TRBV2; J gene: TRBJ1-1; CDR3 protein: CASSSGQGNTEAFF
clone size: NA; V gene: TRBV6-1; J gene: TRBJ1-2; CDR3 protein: CASSERTGVNYGYTF
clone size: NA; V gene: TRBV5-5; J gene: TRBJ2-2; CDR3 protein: CASSWNEGTEWAPF
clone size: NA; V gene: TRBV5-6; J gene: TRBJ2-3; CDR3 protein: CASSILSDGSTDTQYF
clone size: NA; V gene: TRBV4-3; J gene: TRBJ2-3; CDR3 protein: CASSQEGNTPDTQYF
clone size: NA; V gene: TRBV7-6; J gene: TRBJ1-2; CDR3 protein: CASSLAGTGDPRGYTF
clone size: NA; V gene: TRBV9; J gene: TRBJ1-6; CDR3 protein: CASSFTGSSPLHF
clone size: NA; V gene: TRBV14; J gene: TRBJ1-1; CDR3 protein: CASSLTQGNTEAFF
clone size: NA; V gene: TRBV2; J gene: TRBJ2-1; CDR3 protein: CASRRGAESYNEQFF
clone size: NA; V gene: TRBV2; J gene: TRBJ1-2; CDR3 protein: CASSVGQDYGYTF
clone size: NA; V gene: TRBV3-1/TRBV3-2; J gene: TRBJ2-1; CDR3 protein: CASSEDISYNEQFF
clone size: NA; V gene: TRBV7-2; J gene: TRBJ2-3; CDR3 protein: CASSPQRGGLDTQYF
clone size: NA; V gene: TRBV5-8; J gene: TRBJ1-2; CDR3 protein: CASSLRDSIHGYTF
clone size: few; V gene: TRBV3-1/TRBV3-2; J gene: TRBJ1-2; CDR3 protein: CASSLGGAGYTF
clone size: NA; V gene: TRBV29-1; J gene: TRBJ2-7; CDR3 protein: CSVSSGSGREQYF
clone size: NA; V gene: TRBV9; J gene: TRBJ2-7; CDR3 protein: CASSVGGPLLDYEQYF
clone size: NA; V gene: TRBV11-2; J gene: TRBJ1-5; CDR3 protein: CASSLEPTGQPQHF
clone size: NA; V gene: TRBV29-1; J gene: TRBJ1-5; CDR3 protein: CSAADSLNQPQHF